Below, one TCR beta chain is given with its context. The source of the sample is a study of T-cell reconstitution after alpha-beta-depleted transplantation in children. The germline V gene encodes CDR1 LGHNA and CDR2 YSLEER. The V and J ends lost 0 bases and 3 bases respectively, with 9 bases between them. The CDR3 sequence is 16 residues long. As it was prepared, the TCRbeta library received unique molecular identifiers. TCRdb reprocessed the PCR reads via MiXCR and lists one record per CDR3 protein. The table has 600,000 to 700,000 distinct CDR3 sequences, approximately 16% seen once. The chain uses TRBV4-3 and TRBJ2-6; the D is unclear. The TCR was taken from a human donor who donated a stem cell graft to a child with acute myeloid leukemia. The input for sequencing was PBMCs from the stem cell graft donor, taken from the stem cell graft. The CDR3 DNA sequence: TGCGCCAGCAGCCAAGACGCGGTCGGTGGGGCCAACGTCCTGACTTTC. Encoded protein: CASSQDAVGGANVLTF.